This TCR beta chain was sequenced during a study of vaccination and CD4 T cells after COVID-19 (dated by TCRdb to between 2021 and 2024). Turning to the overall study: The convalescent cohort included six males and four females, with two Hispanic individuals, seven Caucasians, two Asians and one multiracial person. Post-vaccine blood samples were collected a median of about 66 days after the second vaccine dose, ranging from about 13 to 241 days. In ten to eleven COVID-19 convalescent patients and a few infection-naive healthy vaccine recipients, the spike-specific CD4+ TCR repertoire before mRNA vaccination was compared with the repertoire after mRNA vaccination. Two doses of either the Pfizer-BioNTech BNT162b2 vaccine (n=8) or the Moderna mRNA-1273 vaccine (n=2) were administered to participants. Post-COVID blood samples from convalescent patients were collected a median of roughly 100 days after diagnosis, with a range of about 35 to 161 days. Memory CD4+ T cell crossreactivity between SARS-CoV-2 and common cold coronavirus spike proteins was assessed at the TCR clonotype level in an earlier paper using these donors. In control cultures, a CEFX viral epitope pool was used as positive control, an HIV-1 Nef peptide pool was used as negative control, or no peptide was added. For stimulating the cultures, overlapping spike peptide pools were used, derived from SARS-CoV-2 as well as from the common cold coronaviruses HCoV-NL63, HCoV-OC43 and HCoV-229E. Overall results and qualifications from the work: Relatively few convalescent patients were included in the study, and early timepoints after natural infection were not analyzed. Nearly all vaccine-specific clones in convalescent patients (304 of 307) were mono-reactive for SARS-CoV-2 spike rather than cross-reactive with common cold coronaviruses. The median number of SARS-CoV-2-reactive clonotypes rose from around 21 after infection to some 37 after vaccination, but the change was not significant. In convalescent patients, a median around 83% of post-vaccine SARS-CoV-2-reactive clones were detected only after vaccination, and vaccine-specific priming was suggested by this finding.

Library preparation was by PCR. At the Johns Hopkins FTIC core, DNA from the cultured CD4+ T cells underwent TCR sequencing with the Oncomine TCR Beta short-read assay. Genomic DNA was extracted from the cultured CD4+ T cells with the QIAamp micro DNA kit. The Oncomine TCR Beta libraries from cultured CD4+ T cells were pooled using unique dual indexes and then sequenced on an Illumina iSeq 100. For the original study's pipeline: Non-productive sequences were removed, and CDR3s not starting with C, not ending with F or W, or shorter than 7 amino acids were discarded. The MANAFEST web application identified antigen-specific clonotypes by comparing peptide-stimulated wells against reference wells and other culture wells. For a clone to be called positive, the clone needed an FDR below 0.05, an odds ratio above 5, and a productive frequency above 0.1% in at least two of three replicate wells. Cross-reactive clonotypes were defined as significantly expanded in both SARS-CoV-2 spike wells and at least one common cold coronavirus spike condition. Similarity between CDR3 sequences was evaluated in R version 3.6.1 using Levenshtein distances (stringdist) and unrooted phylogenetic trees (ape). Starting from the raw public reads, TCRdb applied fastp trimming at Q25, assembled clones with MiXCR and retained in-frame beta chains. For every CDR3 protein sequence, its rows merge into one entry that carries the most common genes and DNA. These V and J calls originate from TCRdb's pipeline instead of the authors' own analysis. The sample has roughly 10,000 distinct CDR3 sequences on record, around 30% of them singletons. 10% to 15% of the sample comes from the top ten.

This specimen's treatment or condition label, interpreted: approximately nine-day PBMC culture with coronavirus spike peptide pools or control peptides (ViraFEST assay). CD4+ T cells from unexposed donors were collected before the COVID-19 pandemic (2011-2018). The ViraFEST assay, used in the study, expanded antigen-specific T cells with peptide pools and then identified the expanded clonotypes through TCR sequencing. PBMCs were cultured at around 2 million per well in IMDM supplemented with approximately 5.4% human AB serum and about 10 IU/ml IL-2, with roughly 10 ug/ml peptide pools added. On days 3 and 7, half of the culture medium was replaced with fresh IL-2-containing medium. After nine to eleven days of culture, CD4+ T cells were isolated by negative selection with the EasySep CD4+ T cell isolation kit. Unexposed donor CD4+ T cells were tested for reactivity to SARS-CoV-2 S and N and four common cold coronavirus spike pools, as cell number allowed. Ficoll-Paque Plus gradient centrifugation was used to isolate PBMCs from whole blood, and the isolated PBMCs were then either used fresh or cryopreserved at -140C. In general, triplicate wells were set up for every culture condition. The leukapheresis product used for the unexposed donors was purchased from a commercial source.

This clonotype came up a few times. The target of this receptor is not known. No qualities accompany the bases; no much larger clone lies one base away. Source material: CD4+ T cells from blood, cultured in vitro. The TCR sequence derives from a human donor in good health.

The CDR3 reads CASSNGLAGVEKQFF. The nucleotides are TGTGCCAGCAGTAATGGACTAGCGGGAGTAGAAAAGCAGTTCTTC. This sequence uses TRBV6-2 or TRBV6-3 and TRBJ2-1; 13 middle bases align to TRBD2. V and J are trimmed by 5 bases and 11 bases, and the gene matches miss 9 bases of the junction. Via the germline V gene, CDR1 is MNHEY and CDR2 SVGEGT. The CDR3 holds 15 amino acids from the cysteine to the phenylalanine. The retained sequence is limited to the CDR3, 45 bases, with the frame set at the first base.